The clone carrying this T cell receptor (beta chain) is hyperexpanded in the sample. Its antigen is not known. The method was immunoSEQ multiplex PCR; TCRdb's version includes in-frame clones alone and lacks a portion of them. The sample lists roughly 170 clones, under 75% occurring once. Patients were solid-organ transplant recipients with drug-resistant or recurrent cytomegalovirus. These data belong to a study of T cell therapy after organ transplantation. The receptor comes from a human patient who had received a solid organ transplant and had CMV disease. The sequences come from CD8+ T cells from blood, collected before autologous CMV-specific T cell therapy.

CDR3 loop: CASSLVGSGTRRNEQFF. CDR3 nucleotides: TGTGCCAGCAGCTTAGTTGGGTCCGGGACTAGGAGGAATGAGCAGTTCTTC. The chain links TRBV7-8 to TRBJ2-1; the match to TRBD2 covers 8 bases. The V segment lost 1 base and the J segment 7 bases; nucleotides outside the gene matches: 12. The CDR3 is 17 residues long. The germline gives CDR1 SGHVS, CDR2 FQNEAQ.